This record covers a single TCR beta chain. As yet, its antigen is unknown. This sample was included in a study of cytomegalovirus exposure and HLA in healthy donors. In the study overall: Genetic ancestry analysis placed about 80% of the 398 donors that were genotyped in the Caucasian-associated cluster. Whole-study results and caveats: The availability of immune exposure information extended only to CMV serostatus. Using a false discovery rate of 0.05, a later analysis showed that 16,951 TCR beta sequences were associated with HLA alleles.

The PCR used 60 Vbeta and 13 Jbeta primers. Profiled with immunoSEQ multiplex PCR; TCRdb holds only in-frame clones, not every one. The table lists over 110,000 clones, 70% to 85% of them singletons. The sequence derives from a woman aged 55-69 years in good health and CMV-seropositive. Specimen: PBMCs.

The CDR3: CASSFSAWQETQYF. CDR3 sequence (DNA): TGTGCCAGCAGCTTTTCCGCGTGGCAAGAGACCCAGTACTTC. The J gene is TRBJ2-5, the V gene TRBV7-2, with unresolved D. The CDR3 sequence is 14 residues long. Trimming took 3 bases from V and 2 from J, leaving 10 bases between them. Germline CDR1 SGHTA, CDR2 FQGNSA.